This entry describes one T cell receptor beta chain. The antigen is not known. This same CDR3 is encoded by further DNA sequences in the sample. At the deep level, the assay was run. This table comes from immunoSEQ multiplex PCR, and its TCRdb copy is limited to in-frame clones, with some not included. The sample includes roughly 2.6 million clones, around 94% of them seen just once. This specimen comes from a study of shared clonotypes between healthy human individuals. Study-level findings and limits: Generation of non-shared clonotypes was less probable than generation of clonotypes shared by all four donors. Represented diversity (both genetic and exposure-history) was limited by the small number of donors.

CDR1 is MDHEN and CDR2 is SYDVKM in the germline V gene. Trimming pared 6 bases from V and 1 base from J, leaving 11 bases between. The CDR3 totals 14 residues. What was sequenced was naive CD4+ T cells sorted from blood. The subset was: CD45RA+ positively selected. The rearrangement links TRBV28 to TRBJ2-3; D tentatively fits TRBD1 or TRBD2 (6 bases each). This sequence originates from a man aged 18 to 29 in good health. This CDR3 reads CASSTRGGTDTQYF. The CDR3 DNA reads as TGTGCCAGCAGCACTAGGGGGGGCACAGATACGCAGTATTTT.